What follows are 32 T cell receptor beta chains derived from one specimen sequenced in a study of cytomegalovirus exposure and HLA in healthy donors (dated by TCRdb to about 2017). Library method: the immunoSEQ multiplex PCR assay. For the multiplex PCR, a mixture combining 60 forward primers for TCR Vbeta segments and 13 reverse primers for TCR Jbeta segments was used. Here the immuneACCESS table is served through TCRdb, limited to in-frame sequences with V and J called. Missing clones are a known gap in these copies; in checked studies unresolved V genes cover under half, and the rest lacks a known reason. The sample includes about 210,000 clones, with almost 80% observed a single time. The leading ten clones occupy roughly 1.9% of the sample. Sequencing input: PBMCs. The receptor source for this set is a male donor in good health and CMV-seronegative.

The genes are TRBV5-1 and TRBJ1-5; a possible D gene is TRBD1 (5 bases). The germline V gene encodes CDR1 SGHRS and CDR2 YFSETQ. There are 13 residues in the CDR3. V lost 1 base to trimming and J lost 7 bases, with 9 bases between them. This CDR3 reads CASSLSGDQPQHF. CDR3 coding DNA: TGCGCCAGCAGCTTGAGCGGGGACCAGCCCCAGCATTTT.

This chain joins TRBV19 and TRBJ2-1; TRBD1 matches 9 bases. Losses at the gene ends were 4 bases for V and 9 bases for J; bases not matched to a gene: 7. The germline CDR1 and CDR2 sequences are LNHDA and SQIVND (reference sequence). This CDR3 contains 14 residues. DNA of the CDR3: TGTGCCAGTAGTACCTACAGGGGGCGGGGTGAGCAGTTCTTC. As protein: CASSTYRGRGEQFF.

The rearrangement uses TRBV7-2 and TRBJ2-5; tentatively, D is TRBD2 (7 bases). V lost 3 bases, J lost 5 bases, and 13 bases lay in between. Germline values: CDR1 SGHTA, CDR2 FQGNSA. The CDR3 covers 14 residues. CDR3 amino acids: CASSFGGPGETQYF. The CDR3, as DNA: TGTGCCAGCAGCTTCGGGGGGCCGGGGGAGACCCAGTACTTC.

This chain uses TRBV5-4 with TRBJ1-3; D is uncertain. Germline V gene sequence: CDR1 SGHNT, CDR2 YYREEE (reference sequence). CDR3 length: 14 residues. V lost 0 bases to trimming and J lost 0 bases, with 4 bases between them. The CDR3 region is CASSLDNSGNTIYF. CDR3 DNA sequence: TGTGCCAGCAGCTTGGACAACTCTGGAAACACCATATATTTT.

This chain connects TRBV18 to TRBJ1-1; 10 bases are a match to TRBD1. J lost 6 bases, V lost 4 bases, and 8 bases had no gene match. The germline V gene has CDR1 KGHSH and CDR2 LQKENI. The CDR3 consists of 15 residues. CDR3 sequence reads: CASSRGQGDISEAFF. CDR3 in DNA: TGTGCCAGCTCACGTGGACAGGGGGATATCTCTGAAGCTTTCTTT.

This clone was seen a single time. The chain combines TRBV30 with TRBJ2-2; 7 bases fit TRBD1. J gave up 1 base and V 2 bases, and 4 bases lay outside the gene matches. CDR3 size: 15 residues. Germline CDR1 GTSNPN, CDR2 SVGIG (reference sequence). Here the CDR3 reads CAWSYRDRNTGELFF. CDR3 bases: TGTGCCTGGAGTTATAGGGACAGGAACACCGGGGAGCTGTTTTTT. Variable domain in full (rest from reference TRBV30 and TRBJ2-2): SQTIHQWPATLVQPVGSPLSLECTVEGTSNPNLYWYRQAAGRGLQLLFYSVGIGQISSEVPQNLSASRPQDRQFILSSKKLLLSDSGFYLCAWSYRDRNTGELFFGEGSRLTVL.

V usage is TRBV28 and J usage is TRBJ1-2; 8 nucleotides match TRBD1. The CDR3 is 14 amino acids. With V trimmed by 5 bases and J by 4 bases, 6 bases remained unmatched. The V gene's germline CDR1 is MDHEN and CDR2 SYDVKM. For the CDR3, the DNA is TGTGCCAGCAGTAAACGACAGGGGTTCTATGGCTACACCTTC. Translation gives CASSKRQGFYGYTF.

The chain is built from TRBV2 and TRBJ2-7, with no clear D. The V gene lost 2 bases and the J gene lost 6 bases, with 5 bases spanning the gap. The germline CDR1 and CDR2 sequences are SNHLY and FYNNEI. This CDR3 comprises 11 residues. The CDR3 nucleotides read TGTGCCAGCAGTGAAAACAGCGAGCAGTACTTC. Encoded protein: CASSENSEQYF.

The rearrangement links TRBV11-2 to TRBJ1-5; D remains ambiguous. Germline-derived CDR1 and CDR2 are SGHAT and FQNNGV. Trimming pared 3 bases from V and 3 bases from J, leaving 9 bases between. This CDR3 has 14 amino acids. The CDR3 nucleotides read TGTGCCAGCAGCTTTGACACGAACAATCAGCCCCAGCATTTT. Translating gives CASSFDTNNQPQHF.

V and J are TRBV7-8 and TRBJ1-2; 7 positions match TRBD1. V shed 2 bases and J 4 bases; nucleotides not matched to a gene: 7. Germline V CDR1 and CDR2: SGHVS, FQNEAQ. The CDR3 covers 15 residues. CDR3 loop: CASSLSRTGPYGYTF. The CDR3 bases are TGTGCCAGCAGCTTATCCCGGACAGGCCCCTATGGCTACACCTTC.

The chain carries TRBV5-1 and TRBJ2-5; TRBD1 matches at 7 bases. Trimming removed 0 bases from V and 3 bases from J; junction bases left unmatched: 2. The length of the CDR3 is 14 residues. The germline CDR1 and CDR2 sequences are SGHRS and YFSETQ. Written as DNA, the CDR3 is TGCGCCAGCAGCTTGGGACAGGGTAAAGAGACCCAGTACTTC. Translated, it gives CASSLGQGKETQYF. The variable domain in full, with the rest retrieved from reference TRBV5-1 and TRBJ2-5, is KAGVTQTPRYLIKTRGQQVTLSCSPISGHRSVSWYQQTPGQGLQFLFEYFSETQRNKGNFPGRFSGRQFSNSRSEMNVSTLELGDSALYLCASSLGQGKETQYFGPGTRLLVL.

J is TRBJ2-7 and V is TRBV7-2, with TRBD2 identical over 8 bases. The trim removed 1 base at V and 7 bases at J, leaving 6 bases unmatched. The CDR3 extends over 14 amino acids. CDR1 SGHTA and CDR2 FQGNSA come from the germline V gene. CDR3 nucleotide sequence: TGTGCCAGCAGCTTAGAACTAGCGGTTGGAGAGCAGTACTTC. Its translation is CASSLELAVGEQYF.

The CDR3 reads CASSEEAGGSNSPLHF. For the CDR3, the DNA is TGTGCCAGCAGTGAAGAAGCGGGTGGGAGTAATTCACCCCTCCACTTT. V gene TRBV2 combines with J gene TRBJ1-6; D is ambiguous. This CDR3 comprises 16 residues. The germline CDR1 and CDR2 sequences are SNHLY and FYNNEI. Trimming cost V 1 base and J 6 bases, with 13 bases left between them. The whole variable domain, filled in from reference TRBV2 and TRBJ1-6, reads EPEVTQTPSHQVTQMGQEVILRCVPISNHLYFYWYRQILGQKVEFLVSFYNNEISEKSEIFDDQFSVERPDGSNFTLKIRSTKLEDSAMYFCASSEEAGGSNSPLHFGNGTRLTVT.

This sequence joins TRBV5-1 and TRBJ2-5; 7 nucleotides match TRBD1. Trimming at V came to 7 bases and at J to 0 bases, leaving 6 bases not matched to a gene. The germline V gene has CDR1 SGHRS and CDR2 YFSETQ. The CDR3 sequence is 14 residues long. CDR3 nucleotide sequence: TGCGCCAGCTCATCCGGGACAGACCAAGAGACCCAGTACTTC. Translated: CASSSGTDQETQYF.

The genes are TRBV7-9 and TRBJ2-3; possible D gene TRBD1, 6 bases. Germline CDR1 SEHNR, CDR2 FQNEAQ (reference sequence). The ends were cut back, 4 bases at V and 3 bases at J, with 14 bases in the middle. The length of the CDR3 is 15 residues. CDR3 coding DNA: TGTGCCAGCAGCTCAGCCAGGGGAAGAACAGATACGCAGTATTTT. Translation gives CASSSARGRTDTQYF.

The chain's CDR3 is CASDSFTGELFF. The CDR3 nucleotides are TGTGCCTCGGACAGTTTCACCGGGGAGCTGTTTTTT. The rearrangement links TRBV30 to TRBJ2-2; a weak D match, TRBD1 (6 bases). Trimming shortened V by 7 bases and J by 4 bases, and 10 bases separated the two germline ends. The CDR3 totals 12 residues. The V gene's germline CDR1 is GTSNPN and CDR2 SVGIG (reference sequence).

The rearrangement links TRBV25-1 to TRBJ1-1; D call uncertain. In germline, CDR1 is MGHDK, CDR2 SYGVNS. Trimming stripped 10 bases from V and 8 bases from J, with 14 bases between. The CDR3 length is 11 residues. The CDR3 loop is CATTGGPEAFF. The DNA of the CDR3 is TGTGCCACCACGGGAGGGCCGGAAGCTTTCTTT.

This clone was counted a few times. The chain combines TRBV6-1 with TRBJ1-5; D unclear. This CDR3 has 14 amino acids. Trimming stripped 3 bases from V and 2 bases from J, with 8 bases between. Per germline, CDR1 MNHNS and CDR2 SASEGT. The CDR3 nucleotides are TGTGCCAGCAGTGAGAGGGCCGGCAATCAGCCCCAGCATTTT. Encoded protein: CASSERAGNQPQHF.

The chain links TRBV2 to TRBJ2-2; 8 bases align to TRBD1. CDR1 SNHLY and CDR2 FYNNEI come from the germline V gene. After removal of 7 bases from V and 15 bases from J, the junction contained 19 bases not matched to a gene. The CDR3 runs to 15 residues. CDR3 sequence: CASNLRDRSRPPMFF. The CDR3 DNA reads TGTGCCAGCAATCTTCGGGACAGGTCCCGACCGCCGATGTTTTTT.

The gene calls are TRBV19 and TRBJ1-5; no reliable D call. CDR3 size: 13 residues. CDR1 is LNHDA, CDR2 SQIVND, per germline (reference sequence). V was pared by 10 bases and J by 3 bases, with 13 bases between. The CDR3 nucleotides are TGTGCCACCGGGGAGGTGGACAATCAGCCCCAGCATTTT. This codes for CATGEVDNQPQHF.

The V gene is TRBV28, the J gene TRBJ1-2, with 7 positions matching TRBD1. Germline V lookup: CDR1 MDHEN, CDR2 SYDVKM. The J segment lost 4 bases and the V segment lost 2 bases, leaving 10 bases of the junction unmatched. This CDR3 is 16 amino acids long. The DNA of the CDR3 is TGTGCCAGCAGTTTAGAGGCAGGGGGTGGGATCTATGGCTACACCTTC. Its translation: CASSLEAGGGIYGYTF.

V gene TRBV29-1 combines with J gene TRBJ1-4; TRBD1 aligns across 9 bases. CDR1 is SQVTM, CDR2 ANQGSEA, per germline. V was clipped by 6 bases and J by 2 bases; unmatched bases: 7. The CDR3 totals 15 residues. The CDR3 spells CSVATGGATNEKLFF. The CDR3 DNA sequence: TGCAGCGTAGCGACAGGGGGGGCTACTAATGAAAAACTGTTTTTT. Full variable domain (rest looked up from reference TRBV29-1 and TRBJ1-4): SAVISQKPSRDICQRGTSLTIQCQVDSQVTMMFWYRQQPGQSLTLIATANQGSEATYESGFVIDKFPISRPNLTFSTLTVSNMSPEDSSIYLCSVATGGATNEKLFFGSGTQLSVL.

This clone was found a few times. The chain combines TRBV6-1 with TRBJ2-7; D perhaps matches TRBD1 (5 bases). Per the germline V gene, CDR1 is MNHNS and CDR2 is SASEGT. With 2 bases removed from V and 1 base from J, the gap between germline ends came to 9 bases. The CDR3 contains 14 residues. The CDR3 nucleotides read TGTGCCAGCAGTGAATTCCAGGGATCCTACGAGCAGTACTTC. Translating it yields CASSEFQGSYEQYF.

The chain is built from TRBV5-4 and TRBJ1-1; 9 positions match TRBD1. Losses at the gene ends were 0 bases for V and 5 bases for J; bases not matched to a gene: 5. CDR3 length: 15 amino acids. Germline V gene lookup returns CDR1 SGHNT and CDR2 YYREEE (reference sequence). CDR3 nucleotide sequence: TGTGCCAGCAGCTTGGGGGACAGGGAGGGGACTGAAGCTTTCTTT. This gives the protein CASSLGDREGTEAFF. Full variable domain (missing parts from reference TRBV5-4 and TRBJ1-1): ETGVTQSPTHLIKTRGQQVTLRCSSQSGHNTVSWYQQALGQGPQFIFQYYREEENGRGNFPPRFSGLQFPNYSSELNVNALELDDSALYLCASSLGDREGTEAFFGQGTRLTVV.

This clone has only a few counts. The chain couples TRBV7-6 to TRBJ2-2, with a possible D match to TRBD2 (7 bases). This CDR3 region has 16 residues. Germline V gives CDR1 SGHVS, CDR2 FNYEAQ. V was clipped by 5 bases and J by 0 bases, with 13 bases between them. CDR3 sequence (DNA): TGTGCCAGCAGCCCCCGGGGGGCCTCGAACACCGGGGAGCTGTTTTTT. Its translation is CASSPRGASNTGELFF.

The gene calls are TRBV7-6 and TRBJ1-5; unclear D gene. The germline V and J ends were trimmed by 4 bases and 5 bases, with 21 bases remaining between them. Germline CDR1 SGHVS, CDR2 FNYEAQ. The CDR3 consists of 17 residues. This CDR3 reads CASSSVRARGLDQPQHF. The DNA of the CDR3 is TGTGCCAGCAGCTCAGTCCGGGCCCGCGGGTTGGATCAGCCCCAGCATTTT. Drawing the rest from reference TRBV7-6 and TRBJ1-5, the complete variable domain is GAGVSQSPRYKVTKRGQDVALRCDPISGHVSLYWYRQALGQGPEFLTYFNYEAQQDKSGLPNDRFSAERPEGSISTLTIQRTEQRDSAMYRCASSSVRARGLDQPQHFGDGTRLSIL.

V usage is TRBV11-2 and J usage is TRBJ2-5; unclear D gene. The germline CDR1 and CDR2 sequences are SGHAT and FQNNGV. The CDR3 contains 15 residues. V was cut by 2 bases and J by 0 bases, with 10 bases left in between. CDR3 amino acids: CASSLQGEYQETQYF. CDR3 in DNA: TGTGCCAGCAGCTTACAAGGAGAGTACCAAGAGACCCAGTACTTC.

The rearrangement links TRBV27 to TRBJ2-7; D not certain. Germline V CDR1 and CDR2: MNHEY, SMNVEV (reference sequence). Trimming pared 5 bases from V and 0 bases from J, leaving 11 bases between. This CDR3 spans 14 amino acids. Here the CDR3 reads CASSPRWSSYEQYF. CDR3 coding DNA: TGTGCCAGCAGTCCCCGGTGGAGCTCCTACGAGCAGTACTTC.

The rearrangement uses TRBV28 and TRBJ2-7, with unresolved D. The CDR3 loop spans 12 amino acids. Germline V gene sequence: CDR1 MDHEN, CDR2 SYDVKM. V was shortened by 4 bases and J by 3 bases, with 7 bases between the two germline ends. CDR3 sequence reads: CASSSSFYEQYF. CDR3 bases: TGTGCCAGCAGTTCTTCTTTCTACGAGCAGTACTTC.

This chain links TRBV7-3 with TRBJ1-2; the match to TRBD1 covers 12 bases. The CDR3 consists of 15 residues. Germline V gene lookup returns CDR1 SGHTA and CDR2 FQGTGA. Losses at the gene ends were 5 bases for V and 4 bases for J; bases not matched to a gene: 5. In nucleotides, the CDR3 is TGTGCCAGCAGCCCAGGGACAGGGGGCGGCTATGGCTACACCTTC. This encodes CASSPGTGGGYGYTF.

The chain recombines TRBV21-1 with TRBJ2-2; no DNA check was done on the table's D call, TRBD1. TRBV21-1 corresponds to a pseudogene. The CDR3 loop spans 16 amino acids. The CDR3 loop reads CASTLTGTANTGELFF. CDR3 nucleotides: TGTGCCAGCACATTGACCGGGACAGCGAACACCGGGGAGCTGTTTTTT.

This chain connects TRBV10-3 to TRBJ1-5; D ambiguous. V lost 4 bases and J 0 bases, leaving 4 bases between the germline ends. Per the germline V gene, CDR1 is ENHRY and CDR2 is SYGVKD. The CDR3 contains 13 residues. In DNA, the CDR3 is TGTGCCATCAGTGTAGCTAGCAATCAGCCCCAGCATTTT. This sequence encodes CAISVASNQPQHF.